The clone carrying this T cell receptor (beta chain) showed up just once. Per the original methods: For nucleated cells, counts were estimated from reference gene primer amplification. Libraries were prepared by immunoSEQ multiplex PCR; TCRdb keeps only in-frame clonotypes and omits some of them. V and J calls and clone size are as listed in that table; D and trimming were resolved from the DNA. The sample consists of fewer than 250,000 clones, more than 70% of them appearing once. These data are taken from a study of blood T cell repertoires in COVID-19. Overall study context: Whether acute or convalescent, the COVID-19 samples came from the United States, Italy and Spain. Sample material is recorded as cDNA or gDNA derived from T cells, B-cell-depleted T cells, or PBMCs.

The CDR3 runs to 12 residues. CDR1 is MNHEY, CDR2 SMNVEV, per germline (reference sequence). Losses at the gene ends were 5 bases for V and 9 bases for J; bases not matched to a gene: 3. Sequences were obtained from peripheral blood. V and J are TRBV27 and TRBJ2-3, with 9 bases matching TRBD2. This clonotype originated in a woman aged 45-65 years with acute or convalescent COVID-19. The CDR3 DNA sequence: TGTGCCAGCAGTCCTCTAGCGGGGACGCAGTATTTT. Protein sequence: CASSPLAGTQYF.